The 27 T cell receptor beta chains below were found in one sample sequenced in a study of T cell responses to AZD1222 COVID-19 vaccine. TCRdb's copy holds only in-frame clones and misses some; the assay was immunoSEQ multiplex PCR. The table lists 130,000 to 150,000 clones, 75% to 95% of them singletons. The input for sequencing was peripheral blood, taken on day 0 of AZD1222 vaccination. Receptors were obtained from an adult in good health.

The gene calls are TRBV6-5 and TRBJ2-5; maybe TRBD2 (5 bases). The CDR3 has 15 amino acids. V was pared by 0 bases and J by 0 bases, with 8 bases between. CDR1 and CDR2 (germline): MNHEY, SVGAGI. DNA of the CDR3: TGTGCCAGCAGTTACTCGAGAGGGAACCAAGAGACCCAGTACTTC. Translating gives CASSYSRGNQETQYF.

The chain has TRBV6-4 and TRBJ2-3; 9 bases match TRBD2. Trimming took 2 bases from V and 4 from J; bases not matched to a gene: 13. This CDR3 region has 18 residues. CDR1 MRHNA and CDR2 SNTAGT come from the germline V gene. The CDR3 coding sequence is TGTGCCAGCAGTGACACTCCTTTTGAAGCGGGGGGTGCAGATACGCAGTATTTT. Translating gives CASSDTPFEAGGADTQYF.

J is TRBJ1-4 and V is TRBV6-2 or TRBV6-3, with D perhaps matching TRBD1 (5 bases). CDR3 length equals 14 residues. Germline values: CDR1 MNHEY, CDR2 SVGEGT. The V end lost 6 bases, the J end lost 4 bases, and 12 bases lay between the germline ends. CDR3 loop: CASSTGTVNEKLFF. DNA for the CDR3: TGTGCCAGCAGCACCGGGACGGTTAATGAAAAACTGTTTTTT.

This chain connects TRBV5-4 to TRBJ1-2; possible D gene TRBD1, 5 bases. Germline V gene lookup returns CDR1 SGHNT and CDR2 YYREEE (reference sequence). There are 12 residues in the CDR3. V was pared by 5 bases and J by 5 bases, with 10 bases between. The CDR3 is CASSGEGYGYTF. In DNA, the CDR3 is TGTGCCAGCAGTGGGGAGGGGTATGGCTACACCTTC.

The V call is TRBV6-2 or TRBV6-3, the J call TRBJ2-7; the match to TRBD1 covers 7 bases. The ends lost 0 bases at V and 9 bases at J; junction bases unmatched: 5. CDR3 length equals 13 residues. Germline V gene data show CDR1 as MNHEY and CDR2 as SVGEGT. In DNA, the CDR3 is TGTGCCAGCAGTTACTCGAGGGGGCCAGGGCAGTACTTC. It codes for CASSYSRGPGQYF.

The chain recombines TRBV2 with TRBJ2-5; D tentatively fits TRBD1 or TRBD2 (5 bases each). Germline lookup yields CDR1 SNHLY and CDR2 FYNNEI. This CDR3 comprises 12 residues. Trimming removed 6 bases from V and 1 base from J, with 6 bases in between. In nucleotides, the CDR3 is TGTGCCAGCAGGGGACGCCAAGAGACCCAGTACTTC. Protein: CASRGRQETQYF.

The chain has TRBV6-4 and TRBJ2-3; D not certain. CDR1 and CDR2 from the germline V gene are MRHNA and SNTAGT. The ends were cut back, 2 bases at V and 1 base at J, with 13 bases in the middle. The CDR3 contains 16 residues. This CDR3 reads CASSDDPEHRTDTQYF. The CDR3 DNA reads TGTGCCAGCAGTGACGACCCCGAGCACCGCACAGATACGCAGTATTTT.

The V gene is TRBV12-3 or TRBV12-4, the J gene TRBJ1-2, with 9 bases that match TRBD1. The CDR3 is 13 amino acids. V dropped 5 bases and J dropped 8; count of bases not matched to a gene: 6. CDR3 DNA sequence: TGTGCCAGCAGTACCGGACAGGGGAGAGGCTACACCTTC. It translates to CASSTGQGRGYTF.

J is TRBJ1-5 and V is TRBV6-6; D not resolved. Trimming stripped 6 bases from V and 3 bases from J, with 9 bases between. There are 13 residues in the CDR3. CDR1 MNHNY and CDR2 SVGAGI come from the germline V gene (reference sequence). CDR3 sequence: CASSWTYNQPQHF. The DNA for the CDR3 is TGTGCCAGCAGCTGGACGTACAATCAGCCCCAGCATTTT.

The chain links TRBV5-1 to TRBJ1-6; D ambiguous. The CDR3 spans 14 residues. Germline CDR1 and CDR2: SGHRS and YFSETQ. Trimming cost V 10 bases and J 5 bases, with 16 bases left between them. CDR3 region: CAGRPEYDNSPLHF. The CDR3, as DNA: TGCGCCGGCCGTCCAGAATATGATAATTCACCCCTCCACTTT. The variable domain in full, with the rest retrieved from reference TRBV5-1 and TRBJ1-6, is KAGVTQTPRYLIKTRGQQVTLSCSPISGHRSVSWYQQTPGQGLQFLFEYFSETQRNKGNFPGRFSGRQFSNSRSEMNVSTLELGDSALYLCAGRPEYDNSPLHFGNGTRLTVT.

This clone was detected a few times. This chain uses TRBV6-6 with TRBJ1-2, with unresolved D. V was shortened by 2 bases and J by 4 bases, with 11 bases between the two germline ends. Germline assignment: CDR1 MNHNY and CDR2 SVGAGI (reference sequence). The CDR3 totals 14 residues. This chain's CDR3 is CASSYGSESYGYTF. In nucleotides, the CDR3 is TGTGCCAGCAGTTACGGATCAGAATCCTATGGCTACACCTTC.

This clone was picked up one time. This chain links TRBV6-6 with TRBJ2-7, with D unresolved. Germline V gives CDR1 MNHNY, CDR2 SVGAGI (reference sequence). CDR3 size: 12 residues. V was clipped by 5 bases and J by 3 bases, with 8 bases between them. The CDR3 loop is CASSTVSYEQYF. The CDR3 bases are TGTGCCAGCAGTACGGTAAGCTACGAGCAGTACTTC.

The chain is built from TRBV7-8 and TRBJ1-6; D gene unclear. There are 16 residues in the CDR3. V was cut by 5 bases and J by 0 bases, with 11 bases left in between. The germline V gene has CDR1 SGHVS and CDR2 FQNEAQ. The DNA for the CDR3 is TGTGCCAGCAGCCCTACGGAGAGCTCCTATAATTCACCCCTCCACTTT. Amino acids: CASSPTESSYNSPLHF. The full variable domain, with the rest looked up from reference TRBV7-8 and TRBJ1-6, is GAGVSQSPRYKVAKRGQDVALRCDPISGHVSLFWYQQALGQGPEFLTYFQNEAQLDKSGLPSDRFFAERPEGSVSTLKIQRTQQEDSAVYLCASSPTESSYNSPLHFGNGTRLTVT.

V gene TRBV5-5 combines with J gene TRBJ2-6, with TRBD2 matching 12 bases. Germline V gene sequence: CDR1 SGHKS, CDR2 YYEKEE (reference sequence). The CDR3 has 18 amino acids. V lost 1 base to trimming and J lost 2 bases; unmatched junction nucleotides: 4. CDR3 amino acids: CASSLRTSGTPGANVLTF. The CDR3 nucleotides read TGTGCCAGCAGCTTGAGGACTAGCGGGACTCCTGGGGCCAACGTCCTGACTTTC. The entire variable domain, with the rest obtained from reference TRBV5-5 and TRBJ2-6, is as follows: DAGVTQSPTHLIKTRGQQVTLRCSPISGHKSVSWYQQVLGQGPQFIFQYYEKEERGRGNFPDRFSARQFPNYSSELNVNALLLGDSALYLCASSLRTSGTPGANVLTFGAGSRLTVL.

On this clone: This specimen includes other DNA sequences encoding the same CDR3. The CDR3 region has the DNA TGTGCCAGCAGCTCGGAATCGGGGGACACCATATATTTT. It yields the protein CASSSESGDTIYF. The chain couples TRBV7-9 to TRBJ1-3; tentatively, D is TRBD1 (5 bases). Trimming removed 4 bases at V and 8 bases at J, with 12 bases between. The CDR3 loop spans 13 amino acids. Germline V CDR1 and CDR2: SEHNR, FQNEAQ (reference sequence). The entire variable domain, with the rest obtained from reference TRBV7-9 and TRBJ1-3, is as follows: DTGVSQNPRHKITKRGQNVTFRCDPISEHNRLYWYRQTLGQGPEFLTYFQNEAQLEKSRLLSDRFSAERPKGSFSTLEIQRTEQGDSAMYLCASSSESGDTIYFGEGSWLTVV.

The chain is built from TRBV5-5 and TRBJ2-1; perhaps TRBD1 as D (5 bases). Germline V lookup: CDR1 SGHKS, CDR2 YYEKEE (reference sequence). The CDR3 is made up of 17 amino acids. Trimming took off 2 bases at V and 5 bases at J, with 20 bases between the two ends. The CDR3 DNA reads TGTGCCAGCAGCTTATTGTTCAGGGCGGTCCTCGACAATGAGCAGTTCTTC. Residues: CASSLLFRAVLDNEQFF.

This chain's CDR3 is CASSIGPGAIEAFF. DNA for the CDR3: TGTGCCAGTAGTATAGGGCCAGGGGCCATTGAAGCTTTCTTT. The chain employs TRBV19 and TRBJ1-1; tentatively, D is TRBD1 (6 bases). Trimming took 1 base from V and 7 from J, leaving 13 bases between them. The CDR3 totals 14 residues. In germline, CDR1 is LNHDA, CDR2 SQIVND (reference sequence).

The chain carries TRBV30 and TRBJ1-3; D perhaps matches TRBD1 (6 bases). V dropped 7 bases and J dropped 4 bases, with 29 bases sitting between them. The V gene's germline CDR1 is GTSNPN and CDR2 SVGIG (reference sequence). The CDR3 runs 18 residues. CDR3 nucleotides: TGTGCCTTATATACAAGACTGGGACACTCTCGAAAGGGAAACACCATATATTTT. This encodes CALYTRLGHSRKGNTIYF.

CDR3 sequence (DNA): TGTGCCAGTAGAGAGACAGGGAGGGACTATGGCTACACCTTC. Translation gives CASRETGRDYGYTF. The chain carries TRBV19 and TRBJ1-2, with 7 positions matching TRBD1. Germline V gene lookup returns CDR1 LNHDA and CDR2 SQIVND (reference sequence). There are 14 residues in the CDR3. Trimming at V came to 6 bases and at J to 3 bases, leaving 7 bases not matched to a gene.

The chain carries TRBV4-1 and TRBJ2-7, with a weak D call TRBD2 (5 bases). Germline V CDR1 and CDR2: MGHRA, YSYEKL. Trimming took 1 base from V and 5 from J, leaving 12 bases between them. The CDR3 is 14 residues long. CDR3 DNA sequence: TGCGCCAGCAGCCAAGTGGGCGGGCAGGACGAGCAGTACTTC. Protein sequence: CASSQVGGQDEQYF.

This clone was seen a handful of times. The chain carries TRBV12-3 or TRBV12-4 and TRBJ2-7; 7 bases are a match to TRBD1. The CDR3 is 13 amino acids. After removal of 7 bases from V and 5 bases from J, the junction contained 8 bases not matched to a gene. CDR3 loop: CASTDRVGDEQYF. CDR3 nucleotides: TGTGCCAGCACCGACAGGGTTGGCGACGAGCAGTACTTC.

The rearrangement joins TRBV6-2 or TRBV6-3 to TRBJ2-1; D is possibly TRBD2 (5 bases). The V end lost 5 bases, the J end lost 0 bases, and 14 bases lay between the germline ends. CDR3 length: 16 residues. Germline loops: CDR1 MNHEY, CDR2 SVGEGT. The CDR3 region has the DNA TGTGCCAGCAGTACTTTAGCGCCAACCTCCTACAATGAGCAGTTCTTC. This encodes CASSTLAPTSYNEQFF.

This chain joins TRBV5-1 and TRBJ2-7; the match to TRBD1 covers 7 bases. Germline V gene sequence: CDR1 SGHRS, CDR2 YFSETQ. The CDR3 loop spans 14 amino acids. After removal of 3 bases from V and 0 bases from J, the junction contained 3 bases not matched to a gene. Written as DNA, the CDR3 is TGCGCCAGCAGCTCGACAGGGAGCTCCTACGAGCAGTACTTC. Amino acid sequence: CASSSTGSSYEQYF.

This clone appeared a single time. J is TRBJ2-1 and V is TRBV19; 11 bases are a match to TRBD2. This CDR3 comprises 16 residues. V shed 6 bases, J shed 8 bases, and the junction held 12 bases outside the gene matches. Germline-derived CDR1 and CDR2 are LNHDA and SQIVND (reference sequence). The CDR3 here is CASSSVLAGGVDEQFF. The CDR3 DNA reads TGTGCCAGTAGCTCAGTCCTAGCGGGGGGTGTGGATGAGCAGTTCTTC.

This rearrangement joins TRBV6-5 to TRBJ2-1; the match to TRBD2 covers 9 bases. Germline V CDR1 and CDR2: MNHEY, SVGAGI. This CDR3 has 15 residues. V lost 6 bases and J lost 9; bases outside the gene matches: 12. The CDR3 DNA follows: TGTGCCAGCAGCGACGTGCTAGCGGGACGGGGTGAGCAGTTCTTC. This encodes CASSDVLAGRGEQFF.

CDR3 nucleotides: TGTGCCAGCAGCTCCGGGACAGCGAGCTCCTACGAGCAGTACTTC. Protein sequence: CASSSGTASSYEQYF. The chain couples TRBV7-9 to TRBJ2-7; 7 positions match TRBD1. V shed 4 bases and J 0 bases; nucleotides not matched to a gene: 6. Germline-derived CDR1 and CDR2 are SEHNR and FQNEAQ (reference sequence). The CDR3 totals 15 residues.

The gene calls are TRBV5-1 and TRBJ2-7; 12 bases are shared with TRBD1. The CDR3 has 15 residues. Germline assignment: CDR1 SGHRS and CDR2 YFSETQ. V dropped 4 bases and J dropped 4; count of bases not matched to a gene: 6. CDR3 bases: TGCGCCAGCAGCCCCGGGACAGGGGGCTTATACGAGCAGTACTTC. This codes for CASSPGTGGLYEQYF.